One and the same sample provided the 23 T cell receptor beta chains below, sequenced in a study of T cell responses to AZD1222 COVID-19 vaccine. The repertoire was sequenced with immunoSEQ multiplex PCR; TCRdb's copy has only in-frame clones and lacks some. The table shows 95,000 to 110,000 clones, with approximately 90% occurring only once. The material was peripheral blood, obtained on day 0 of AZD1222 vaccination. The receptor set was obtained from an adult in good health.

This chain connects TRBV6-2 or TRBV6-3 to TRBJ1-5; D call uncertain. This CDR3 has 14 residues. The germline gives CDR1 MNHEY, CDR2 SVGEGT. The ends were cut back, 1 base at V and 4 bases at J, with 8 bases in the middle. CDR3 residues: CASSYWGLNQPQHF. CDR3 in DNA: TGTGCCAGCAGTTACTGGGGTCTTAATCAGCCCCAGCATTTT.

This chain links TRBV5-4 with TRBJ2-1, with TRBD1 matching over 8 bases. The J segment lost 9 bases and the V segment lost 1 base, leaving 9 bases of the junction unmatched. The germline CDR1 and CDR2 sequences are SGHNT and YYREEE (reference sequence). The CDR3 has 15 amino acids. Written as DNA, the CDR3 is TGTGCCAGCAGCTTGCCGGGACAGGCATCAGTTGAGCAGTTCTTC. This sequence encodes CASSLPGQASVEQFF.

The chain has TRBV2 and TRBJ1-2, with 9 bases identical to TRBD1. The CDR3 spans 13 residues. Trimming cost V 8 bases and J 8 bases; bases outside gene matches: 9. Germline-derived CDR1 and CDR2 are SNHLY and FYNNEI. The CDR3 here is CASGGDRVVGYTF. CDR3 bases: TGTGCCAGCGGCGGGGACAGGGTGGTAGGCTACACCTTC.

V usage is TRBV7-2 and J usage is TRBJ2-3; D remains ambiguous. Trimming pared 1 base from V and 4 bases from J, leaving 12 bases between. CDR3 length equals 15 residues. CDR1 and CDR2 (germline): SGHTA, FQGNSA. The CDR3 coding sequence is TGTGCCAGCAGCTTAGTCTCGGGTTGGGCAGATACGCAGTATTTT. Translation gives CASSLVSGWADTQYF.

In this sample, this clone turned up once. The rearrangement joins TRBV9 to TRBJ2-7; D unresolved. V lost 0 bases to trimming and J lost 4 bases, with 11 bases between them. The CDR3 totals 14 residues. CDR1 is SGDLS, CDR2 YYNGEE, per germline. This chain's CDR3 is CASSVDNWMYEQYF. CDR3 DNA: TGTGCCAGCAGCGTAGATAACTGGATGTACGAGCAGTACTTC.

CDR3 sequence reads: CASSSQRAPSYEQYF. The CDR3 nucleotides read TGTGCCAGCAGTTCCCAACGGGCGCCCTCGTACGAGCAGTACTTC. This rearrangement joins TRBV27 to TRBJ2-7; D call uncertain. V shed 4 bases and J shed 4 bases, with 17 bases lying between them. Germline lookup yields CDR1 MNHEY and CDR2 SMNVEV (reference sequence). This CDR3 is built from 15 residues.

The rearrangement joins TRBV7-2 to TRBJ2-7, with 8 nucleotides matching TRBD2. With V trimmed by 3 bases and J by 0 bases, 1 base remained unmatched. The CDR3 length is 14 residues. The germline gives CDR1 SGHTA, CDR2 FQGNSA. The chain's CDR3 is CASSFSGDSYEQYF. Here the CDR3 DNA reads TGTGCCAGCAGCTTTAGCGGGGACTCCTACGAGCAGTACTTC.

This rearrangement joins TRBV7-2 to TRBJ2-3, with 8 bases matching TRBD1. Germline assignment: CDR1 SGHTA and CDR2 FQGNSA. V shed 5 bases, J shed 2 bases, and the junction held 6 bases outside the gene matches. The CDR3 has 15 residues. In nucleotides, the CDR3 is TGTGCCAGCAGCCTAGTGGACAGGGCCACAGATACGCAGTATTTT. Its translation is CASSLVDRATDTQYF.

The rearrangement uses TRBV5-1 and TRBJ2-5; no definite D call. CDR3 length equals 14 residues. V was pared by 6 bases and J by 0 bases, with 12 bases between. Germline assignment: CDR1 SGHRS and CDR2 YFSETQ. The CDR3 coding sequence is TGCGCCAGCAACCCCCCCGGGTACCAAGAGACCCAGTACTTC. Protein: CASNPPGYQETQYF.

The chain combines TRBV30 with TRBJ1-2; TRBD1 matches 7 bases. CDR1 and CDR2 (germline): GTSNPN, SVGIG (reference sequence). The trim removed 4 bases at V and 8 bases at J, leaving 13 bases unmatched. The CDR3 is 14 residues long. CDR3 DNA: TGTGCCTGGACTTTGGTTAGACAGGGAGGAGGCTACACCTTC. Protein product: CAWTLVRQGGGYTF.

The chain joins TRBV5-6 to TRBJ2-7, with 7 bases fitting TRBD1. The CDR3 consists of 14 residues. The germline CDR1 and CDR2 sequences are SGHDT and YYEEEE. The V and J ends lost 6 bases and 6 bases, in that order; junction bases with no gene match: 12. The CDR3 nucleotides read TGTGCCAGCACCAAGGATATGTGGACAGGCGAGCAGTACTTC. It specifies CASTKDMWTGEQYF.

This chain joins TRBV3-1 (or the pseudogene TRBV3-2) and TRBJ1-2, with D possibly TRBD1 on 6 matching bases. The CDR3 contains 13 residues. Germline loops: CDR1 LGHDT, CDR2 YNNKEL (reference sequence). Trimming shortened V by 3 bases and J by 7 bases, and 12 bases separated the two germline ends. CDR3 nucleotide sequence: TGTGCCAGCAGCCATGGGGGGCTGGGTGGCTACACCTTC. This codes for CASSHGGLGGYTF.

This chain uses TRBV4-1 with TRBJ1-6; D ambiguous. Germline values: CDR1 MGHRA, CDR2 YSYEKL. The CDR3 extends over 15 amino acids. V was clipped by 4 bases and J by 7 bases, with 14 bases between them. CDR3 nucleotide sequence: TGCGCCAGCAGCCCGCCTCCAGGACGAAATTCACCCCTCCACTTT. It translates to CASSPPPGRNSPLHF.

This chain joins TRBV11-1 and TRBJ1-3; tentatively, D is TRBD1 (5 bases). With 4 bases removed from V and 0 bases from J, the gap between germline ends came to 10 bases. Germline V gives CDR1 SGHAT, CDR2 FQDESV (reference sequence). CDR3 length: 15 residues. In DNA, the CDR3 is TGTGCCAGCAGCTCAACAGGAGGCTCTGGAAACACCATATATTTT. Protein product: CASSSTGGSGNTIYF.

The chain employs TRBV5-8 and TRBJ2-2; D is unclear. CDR1 is SGHTS and CDR2 is YDEGEE in the germline V gene. The CDR3 runs 12 residues. Trimming cost V 7 bases and J 7 bases, with 11 bases left between them. The CDR3 bases are TGTGCCAGCGGGGTTGGCGGCGGGGAGCTGTTTTTT. Translating gives CASGVGGGELFF.

The chain recombines TRBV19 with TRBJ2-7; D tentatively fits TRBD1 or TRBD2 (5 bases each). Trimming stripped 5 bases from V and 2 bases from J, with 13 bases between. Germline V gene data show CDR1 as LNHDA and CDR2 as SQIVND (reference sequence). This CDR3 has 14 residues. CDR3 loop: CASSLRDGTYEQYF. As DNA, the CDR3 is TGTGCCAGTAGTCTTCGGGACGGGACCTACGAGCAGTACTTC.

This chain links TRBV6-2 or TRBV6-3 with TRBJ1-5; D may be TRBD1 (6 bases). The length of the CDR3 is 14 residues. Trimming pared 1 base from V and 9 bases from J, leaving 13 bases between. Germline V CDR1 and CDR2: MNHEY, SVGEGT. CDR3 residues: CASSYYGGQRPQHF. The CDR3 DNA sequence: TGTGCCAGCAGTTACTACGGGGGGCAGCGGCCCCAGCATTTT.

This chain connects TRBV3-1 (or the pseudogene TRBV3-2) to TRBJ2-3; D gene unclear. Deletions cut 0 bases from V and 5 bases from J, with 9 bases between. This CDR3 contains 14 residues. Germline V gives CDR1 LGHDT, CDR2 YNNKEL (reference sequence). The CDR3 coding sequence is TGTGCCAGCAGCCAAGAAGTAGGTTTAGATACGCAGTATTTT. Translation gives CASSQEVGLDTQYF.

The rearrangement uses TRBV3-1 (or the pseudogene TRBV3-2) and TRBJ2-1, with 9 bases lining up with TRBD2. The length of the CDR3 is 18 residues. Per germline, CDR1 LGHDT and CDR2 YNNKEL (reference sequence). Trimming removed 2 bases from V and 6 bases from J; junction bases left unmatched: 14. The DNA for the CDR3 is TGTGCCAGCAGCCAATTTGTTGCGGGGGGGCCGGGTCCCAATGAGCAGTTCTTC. Translation gives CASSQFVAGGPGPNEQFF.

The chain couples TRBV27 to TRBJ1-2; maybe TRBD1 (5 bases). Per the germline V gene, CDR1 is MNHEY and CDR2 is SMNVEV (reference sequence). Trimming pared 1 base from V and 6 bases from J, leaving 21 bases between. This CDR3 comprises 17 residues. CDR3 in amino acids: CASSLFPRDPSIDGYTF. The CDR3 DNA follows: TGTGCCAGCAGTTTATTCCCCAGGGACCCCAGTATTGATGGCTACACCTTC.

V gene TRBV5-1 combines with J gene TRBJ1-1, with D unresolved. V dropped 1 base and J dropped 6 bases, with 13 bases sitting between them. This CDR3 is built from 14 residues. Germline CDR1 and CDR2: SGHRS and YFSETQ. The CDR3 loop reads CASSLTGKGAEAFF. For the CDR3, the DNA is TGCGCCAGCAGCTTGACGGGTAAGGGAGCTGAAGCTTTCTTT.

V usage is TRBV5-4 and J usage is TRBJ1-1; D call uncertain. V lost 0 bases and J 4 bases, leaving 13 bases between the germline ends. The CDR3 totals 15 residues. Germline loops: CDR1 SGHNT, CDR2 YYREEE (reference sequence). The CDR3 DNA is TGTGCCAGCAGCTTGGGGGCTCCCGGGGTCACTGAAGCTTTCTTT. Residues: CASSLGAPGVTEAFF.

The chain is built from TRBV3-1 (or the pseudogene TRBV3-2) and TRBJ2-1, with 14 bases lining up with TRBD2. J gave up 2 bases and V 2 bases, and 2 bases lay outside the gene matches. The CDR3 length is 17 residues. CDR1 and CDR2 from the germline V gene are LGHDT and YNNKEL (reference sequence). CDR3 sequence reads: CASSQRTSGGPYNEQFF. For the CDR3, the DNA is TGTGCCAGCAGCCAACGGACTAGCGGGGGGCCCTACAATGAGCAGTTCTTC.